This T cell receptor beta chain emerged from a study of blood T cell repertoires in COVID-19. Study in general: Spain, Italy and the United States supplied samples that represented acute and convalescent COVID-19.

Clones were read by immunoSEQ multiplex PCR, and TCRdb kept only the in-frame ones, dropping some. This table holds about 75,000 clones, 84% found once. V shed 5 bases and J 3 bases; nucleotides not matched to a gene: 6. This CDR3 contains 15 residues. Germline V gene data show CDR1 as MNHEY and CDR2 as SMNVEV (reference sequence). The chain employs TRBV27 and TRBJ2-2, with 7 bases that match TRBD2. The specimen was peripheral blood. The TCR sequence derives from a woman aged 50 to 60 with acute or convalescent COVID-19. DNA of the CDR3: TGTGCCAGCAGTCCGACGGGGGGTTACACCGGGGAGCTGTTTTTT. Translation gives CASSPTGGYTGELFF.